Below, 3 T cell receptor beta chains from the same sample are listed, as sequenced in a study of shared clonotypes between healthy human individuals. Here immunoSEQ multiplex PCR was the method, and the copy in TCRdb shows in-frame clones only, minus some. The data contain 1.4 million to 1.5 million clones, roughly 96% of them singletons. Sample: naive CD4+ T cells sorted from blood. As for subset: CD45RA+ positively selected. These receptors originate from a man aged 25-45 years in good health.

The CDR3 DNA sequence: TGTGCCAGCAGCGCCCGGACTAGCGGAGGCTCCTACAATGAGCAGTTCTTC. Translating it yields CASSARTSGGSYNEQFF. V usage is TRBV5-4 and J usage is TRBJ2-1; 10 bases align to TRBD2. CDR1 is SGHNT, CDR2 YYREEE, per germline (reference sequence). The CDR3 length is 17 residues. V trimming: 4 bases; J trimming: 0 bases; junction bases outside the gene matches: 7.

This chain links TRBV2 with TRBJ2-1; TRBD2 is a possible D gene (5 bases). Looked up from germline, CDR1 is SNHLY and CDR2 is FYNNEI. The CDR3 is made up of 14 amino acids. The V end lost 7 bases, the J end lost 4 bases, and 14 bases lay between the germline ends. CDR3 in amino acids: CASNPLVGYNEQFF. The CDR3 DNA sequence: TGTGCCAGCAACCCACTAGTGGGGTACAATGAGCAGTTCTTC.

V gene TRBV6-6 combines with J gene TRBJ2-7, with unresolved D. V was shortened by 5 bases and J by 9 bases, with 20 bases between the two germline ends. The CDR3 is made up of 14 amino acids. Germline CDR1 reads MNHNY; CDR2 reads SVGAGI (reference sequence). CDR3 residues: CASSQTLGYSGQYF. CDR3 sequence (DNA): TGTGCCAGCAGTCAAACCTTGGGGTACTCGGGGCAGTACTTC.